The clone carrying this TCR beta chain was seen repeatedly, ten times or more. This sample was taken from a study of T cell repertoires in cytomegalovirus infection. MiXCR, run by TCRdb on the reads, gives a single entry per CDR3 protein. The sample holds some 300,000 distinct CDR3 sequences, approximately 8.9% seen once. The sample was PBMCs. The clonotype originates from a human donor in good health (CMV status not recorded). Some clones in this sample may be carry-over from other donors' samples.

CDR3 in amino acids: CASQLGTGPYEQYF. The DNA for the CDR3 is TGTGCCAGCCAATTAGGGACAGGGCCCTACGAGCAGTACTTC. The chain is built from TRBV19 and TRBJ2-7; 9 nucleotides agree with TRBD1. The CDR3 is 14 residues long. The junction had 8 bases not matched to a gene; V was cut back by 9 bases and J by 2 bases. Looked up from germline, CDR1 is LNHDA and CDR2 is SQIVND (reference sequence).